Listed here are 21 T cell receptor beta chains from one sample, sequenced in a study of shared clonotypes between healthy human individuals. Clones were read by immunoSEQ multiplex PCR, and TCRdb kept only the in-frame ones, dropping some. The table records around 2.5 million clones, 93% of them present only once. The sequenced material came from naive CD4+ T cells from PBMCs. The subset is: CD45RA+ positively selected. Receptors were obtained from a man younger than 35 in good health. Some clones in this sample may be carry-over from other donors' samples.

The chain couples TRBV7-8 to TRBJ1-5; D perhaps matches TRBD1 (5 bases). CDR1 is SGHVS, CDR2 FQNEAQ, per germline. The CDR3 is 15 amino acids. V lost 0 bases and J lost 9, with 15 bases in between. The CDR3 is CASSLALQGSWPQHF. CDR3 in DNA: TGTGCCAGCAGCTTAGCGTTGCAGGGATCTTGGCCCCAGCATTTT.

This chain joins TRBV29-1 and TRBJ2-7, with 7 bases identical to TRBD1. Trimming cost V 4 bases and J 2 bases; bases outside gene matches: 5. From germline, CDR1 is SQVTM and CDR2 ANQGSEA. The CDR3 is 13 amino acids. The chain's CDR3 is CSVGTGPAYEQYF. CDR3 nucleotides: TGCAGCGTTGGGACAGGTCCGGCCTACGAGCAGTACTTC.

The CDR3 sequence: CASSLPRGFTDTQYF. CDR3 nucleotide sequence: TGTGCCAGCAGCTTGCCCAGGGGCTTCACAGATACGCAGTATTTT. The rearrangement uses TRBV7-2 and TRBJ2-3; a possible D gene is TRBD1 (6 bases). Per the germline V gene, CDR1 is SGHTA and CDR2 is FQGNSA. The CDR3 has 15 amino acids. V was shortened by 3 bases and J by 2 bases, with 12 bases between the two germline ends.

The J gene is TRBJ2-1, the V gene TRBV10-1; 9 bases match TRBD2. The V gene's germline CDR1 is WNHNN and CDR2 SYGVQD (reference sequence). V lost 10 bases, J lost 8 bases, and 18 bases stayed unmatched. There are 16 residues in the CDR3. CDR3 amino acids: CANKTRELAGRDEQFF. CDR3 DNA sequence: TGCGCCAACAAAACACGGGAGCTAGCGGGAAGGGATGAGCAGTTCTTC.

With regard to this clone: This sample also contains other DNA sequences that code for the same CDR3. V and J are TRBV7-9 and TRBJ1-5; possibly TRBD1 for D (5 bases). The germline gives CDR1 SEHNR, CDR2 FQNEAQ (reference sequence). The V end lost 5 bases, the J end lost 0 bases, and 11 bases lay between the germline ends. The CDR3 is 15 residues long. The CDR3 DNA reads TGTGCCAGCAGCACTGGACATAATAGCAATCAGCCCCAGCATTTT. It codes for CASSTGHNSNQPQHF.

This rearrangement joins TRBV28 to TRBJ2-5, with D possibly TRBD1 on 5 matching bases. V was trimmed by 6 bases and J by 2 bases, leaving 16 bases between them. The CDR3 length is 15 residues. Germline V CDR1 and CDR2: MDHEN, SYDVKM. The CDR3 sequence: CASSLGTGLQETQYF. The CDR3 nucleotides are TGTGCCAGCAGCCTAGGAACAGGCCTGCAAGAGACCCAGTACTTC.

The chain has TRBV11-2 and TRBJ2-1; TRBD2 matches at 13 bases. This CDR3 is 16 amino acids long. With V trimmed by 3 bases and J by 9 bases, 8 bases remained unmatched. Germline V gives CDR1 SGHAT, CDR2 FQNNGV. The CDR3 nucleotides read TGTGCCAGCAGCTTGACGGGACTAGCGGGGAGGGGTGAGCAGTTCTTC. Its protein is CASSLTGLAGRGEQFF.

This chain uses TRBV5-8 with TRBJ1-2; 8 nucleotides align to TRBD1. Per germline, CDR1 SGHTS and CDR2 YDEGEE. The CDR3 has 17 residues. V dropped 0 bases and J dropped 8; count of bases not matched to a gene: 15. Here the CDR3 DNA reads TGTGCCAGCAGCTTGGGGCCGCGGGACAGGAATAGGTACGGCTACACCTTC. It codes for CASSLGPRDRNRYGYTF. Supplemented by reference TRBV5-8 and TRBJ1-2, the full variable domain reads EAGVTQSPTHLIKTRGQQATLRCSPISGHTSVYWYQQALGLGLQFLLWYDEGEERNRGNFPPRFSGRQFPNYSSELNVNALELEDSALYLCASSLGPRDRNRYGYTFGSGTRLTVV.

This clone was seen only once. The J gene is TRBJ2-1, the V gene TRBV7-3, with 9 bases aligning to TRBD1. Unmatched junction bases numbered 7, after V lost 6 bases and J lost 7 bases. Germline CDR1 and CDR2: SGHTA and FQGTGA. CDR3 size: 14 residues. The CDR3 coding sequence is TGTGCCAGCAGTCGGGACAGGGCGCAGAATGAGCAGTTCTTC. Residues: CASSRDRAQNEQFF.

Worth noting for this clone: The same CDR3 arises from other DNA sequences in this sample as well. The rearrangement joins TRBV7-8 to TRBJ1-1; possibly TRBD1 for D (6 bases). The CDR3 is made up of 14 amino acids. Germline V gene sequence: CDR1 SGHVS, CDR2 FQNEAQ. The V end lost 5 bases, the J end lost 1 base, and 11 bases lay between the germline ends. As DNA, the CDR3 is TGTGCCAGCAGCACACAGGGAACGAACACTGAAGCTTTCTTT. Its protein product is CASSTQGTNTEAFF.

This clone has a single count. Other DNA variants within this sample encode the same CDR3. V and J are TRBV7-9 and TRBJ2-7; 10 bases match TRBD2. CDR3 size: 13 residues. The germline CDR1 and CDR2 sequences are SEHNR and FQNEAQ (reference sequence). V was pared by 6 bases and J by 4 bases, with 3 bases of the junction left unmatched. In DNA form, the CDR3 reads TGTGCCAGCAGACCTAGCGGGAGTTACGAGCAGTACTTC. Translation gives CASRPSGSYEQYF.

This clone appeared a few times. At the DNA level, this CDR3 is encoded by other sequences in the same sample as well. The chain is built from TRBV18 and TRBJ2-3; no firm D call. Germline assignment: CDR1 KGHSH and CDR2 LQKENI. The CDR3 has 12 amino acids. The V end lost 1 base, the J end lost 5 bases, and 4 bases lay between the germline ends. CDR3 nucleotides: TGTGCCAGCTCACCACTTGGAGATACGCAGTATTTT. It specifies CASSPLGDTQYF.

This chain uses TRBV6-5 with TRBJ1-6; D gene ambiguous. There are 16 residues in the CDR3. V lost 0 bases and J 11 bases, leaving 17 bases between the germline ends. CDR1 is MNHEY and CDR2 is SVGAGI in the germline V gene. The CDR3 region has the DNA TGTGCCAGCAGTTACTCGATTGGATCCCGTCGGACACCCCTCCACTTT. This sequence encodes CASSYSIGSRRTPLHF.

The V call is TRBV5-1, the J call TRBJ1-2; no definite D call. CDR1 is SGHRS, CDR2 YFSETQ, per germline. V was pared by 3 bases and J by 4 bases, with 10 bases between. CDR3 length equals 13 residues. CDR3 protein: CASSSDGRYGYTF. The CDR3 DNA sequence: TGCGCCAGCAGCTCGGACGGCCGCTATGGCTACACCTTC. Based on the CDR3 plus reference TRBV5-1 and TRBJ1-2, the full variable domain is KAGVTQTPRYLIKTRGQQVTLSCSPISGHRSVSWYQQTPGQGLQFLFEYFSETQRNKGNFPGRFSGRQFSNSRSEMNVSTLELGDSALYLCASSSDGRYGYTFGSGTRLTVV.

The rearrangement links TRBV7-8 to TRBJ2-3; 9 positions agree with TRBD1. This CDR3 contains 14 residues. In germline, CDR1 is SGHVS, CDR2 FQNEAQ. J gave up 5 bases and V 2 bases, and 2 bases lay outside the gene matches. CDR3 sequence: CASSLNRGQDTQYF. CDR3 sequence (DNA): TGTGCCAGCAGCTTAAACAGGGGGCAAGATACGCAGTATTTT. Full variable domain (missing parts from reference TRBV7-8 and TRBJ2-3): GAGVSQSPRYKVAKRGQDVALRCDPISGHVSLFWYQQALGQGPEFLTYFQNEAQLDKSGLPSDRFFAERPEGSVSTLKIQRTQQEDSAVYLCASSLNRGQDTQYFGPGTRLTVL.

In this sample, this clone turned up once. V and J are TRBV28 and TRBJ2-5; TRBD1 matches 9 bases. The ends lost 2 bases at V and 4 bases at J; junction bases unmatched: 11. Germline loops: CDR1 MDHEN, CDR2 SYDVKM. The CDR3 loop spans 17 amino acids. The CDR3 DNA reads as TGTGCCAGCAGTTTACGTGCTTTGGGACAGGGACGAGAGACCCAGTACTTC. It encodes CASSLRALGQGRETQYF.

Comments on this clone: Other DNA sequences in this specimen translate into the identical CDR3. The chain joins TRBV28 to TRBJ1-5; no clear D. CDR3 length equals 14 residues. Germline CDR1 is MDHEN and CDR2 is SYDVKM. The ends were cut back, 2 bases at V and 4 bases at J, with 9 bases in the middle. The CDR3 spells CASSLGRGNQPQHF. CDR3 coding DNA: TGTGCCAGCAGTTTAGGACGGGGAAATCAGCCCCAGCATTTT.

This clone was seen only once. In DNA, the CDR3 is TGCGCCAGCAGCCCGGGACGTTGGACCGGGGAGCTGTTTTTT. Protein product: CASSPGRWTGELFF. This rearrangement joins TRBV5-1 to TRBJ2-2, with D tentatively TRBD1 or TRBD2 (5 bases each). The CDR3 runs 14 residues. Germline V lookup: CDR1 SGHRS, CDR2 YFSETQ. Between the trimmed V and J ends, which lost 4 bases and 5 bases, there was a span of 12 bases.

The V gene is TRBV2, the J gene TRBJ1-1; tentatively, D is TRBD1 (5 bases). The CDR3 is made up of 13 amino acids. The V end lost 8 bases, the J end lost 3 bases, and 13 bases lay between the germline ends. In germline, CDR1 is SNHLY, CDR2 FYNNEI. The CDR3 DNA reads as TGTGCCAGCTTGGGGCAGAGGGACACTGAAGCTTTCTTT. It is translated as CASLGQRDTEAFF.

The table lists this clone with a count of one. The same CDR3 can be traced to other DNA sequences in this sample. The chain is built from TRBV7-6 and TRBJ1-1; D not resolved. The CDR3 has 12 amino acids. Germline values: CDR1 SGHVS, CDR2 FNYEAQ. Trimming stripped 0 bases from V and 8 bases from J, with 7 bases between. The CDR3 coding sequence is TGTGCCAGCAGCTTAGCCGGGCGCGAAGCTTTCTTT. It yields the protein CASSLAGREAFF.

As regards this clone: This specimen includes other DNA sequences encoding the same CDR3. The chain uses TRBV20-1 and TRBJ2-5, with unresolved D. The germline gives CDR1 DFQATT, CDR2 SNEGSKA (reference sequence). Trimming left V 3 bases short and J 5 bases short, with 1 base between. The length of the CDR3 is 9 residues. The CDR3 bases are TGCAGTGCTAGTGAGACCCAGTACTTC. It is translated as CSASETQYF.